The clone carrying this TCR beta chain occurred once. Its antigen is not identified. Here immunoSEQ multiplex PCR was the method, and the copy in TCRdb shows in-frame clones only, minus some. The sample shows about 55,000 clones, approximately 91% of them seen only once. This specimen comes from a study of Tregs in tolerant kidney transplant recipients. Study-level points and caveats: Biological reproducibility was not directly addressed in this study.

Recipients received nonmyeloablative bone marrow transplants from related graft donors, with transient mixed chimerism. This sequence originates from a human patient who received a combined kidney and bone marrow transplant. A subset of T cells may come from the graft donor. Specimen: CD8+ T cells from blood (PBMCs), collected 24 months after the transplant.

This chain's CDR3 is CASSLLLAGDTQYF. In DNA form, the CDR3 reads TGTGCCAGCAGCTTACTACTAGCGGGAGACACCCAGTACTTC. This chain uses TRBV7-6 with TRBJ2-7, with 11 bases fitting TRBD2. CDR3 length: 14 residues. Germline V lookup: CDR1 SGHVS, CDR2 FNYEAQ. V lost 2 bases, J lost 10 bases, and 7 bases stayed unmatched. Supplemented by reference TRBV7-6 and TRBJ2-7, the full variable domain reads GAGVSQSPRYKVTKRGQDVALRCDPISGHVSLYWYRQALGQGPEFLTYFNYEAQQDKSGLPNDRFSAERPEGSISTLTIQRTEQRDSAMYRCASSLLLAGDTQYFGPGTRLTVT.